What follows are 26 T cell receptor beta chains derived from one specimen sequenced in a study of blood T cell repertoires in COVID-19. Assay used: immunoSEQ multiplex PCR; TCRdb lists only in-frame clones, some missing. The sample records some 400,000 clones, under 90% being singletons. Sequenced sample: PBMCs or T cells enriched from blood (not recorded which). These receptors were collected from a woman aged 25 to 39 who had recovered from COVID-19.

This clone appeared a few times. The genes are TRBV29-1 and TRBJ2-4; maybe TRBD1 (5 bases). This CDR3 is 14 amino acids long. V was shortened by 5 bases and J by 0 bases, with 11 bases between the two germline ends. Germline CDR1 is SQVTM and CDR2 is ANQGSEA. CDR3 in amino acids: CSVRGTLAKNIQYF. DNA for the CDR3: TGCAGCGTTAGGGGAACCCTAGCCAAAAACATTCAGTACTTC. The entire variable domain, with the rest obtained from reference TRBV29-1 and TRBJ2-4, is as follows: SAVISQKPSRDICQRGTSLTIQCQVDSQVTMMFWYRQQPGQSLTLIATANQGSEATYESGFVIDKFPISRPNLTFSTLTVSNMSPEDSSIYLCSVRGTLAKNIQYFGAGTRLSVL.

The J gene is TRBJ1-1, the V gene TRBV18, with TRBD1 as a possible D gene (5 bases). The CDR3 is 12 amino acids. V dropped 8 bases and J dropped 5 bases, with 12 bases sitting between them. CDR1 KGHSH and CDR2 LQKENI come from the germline V gene. The CDR3 region has the DNA TGTGCCAGCACCCGGGGGGGTACTGAAGCTTTCTTT. It codes for CASTRGGTEAFF.

The chain combines TRBV27 with TRBJ1-2; the D gene is possibly TRBD1 (5 bases). Germline CDR1 and CDR2: MNHEY and SMNVEV (reference sequence). This CDR3 is built from 14 residues. With 6 bases removed from V and 2 bases from J, the gap between germline ends came to 13 bases. DNA for the CDR3: TGTGCCAGCAGGGGATGGACACAGAACTATGGCTACACCTTC. This encodes CASRGWTQNYGYTF.

The chain combines TRBV6-5 with TRBJ1-1, with D possibly matching TRBD1 (6 bases). V gave up 6 bases and J gave up 0 bases, with 11 bases separating them. Germline values: CDR1 MNHEY, CDR2 SVGAGI. CDR3 length: 14 residues. In DNA form, the CDR3 reads TGTGCCAGCAGAGGCGGACAGCTGAACACTGAAGCTTTCTTT. This sequence encodes CASRGGQLNTEAFF.

The V call is TRBV6-2 or TRBV6-3, the J call TRBJ1-2; D unclear. CDR3 size: 14 residues. The ends were cut back, 6 bases at V and 8 bases at J, with 19 bases in the middle. Germline CDR1 is MNHEY and CDR2 is SVGEGT. For the CDR3, the DNA is TGTGCCAGCAGCCCGGCCATACCGGGTTCGGGCTACACCTTC. It codes for CASSPAIPGSGYTF.

V usage is TRBV27 and J usage is TRBJ1-3, with D uncertain. This CDR3 has 15 residues. Per the germline V gene, CDR1 is MNHEY and CDR2 is SMNVEV (reference sequence). The V gene lost 1 base and the J gene lost 4 bases, with 11 bases spanning the gap. This CDR3 reads CASSLLAGEGNTIYF. CDR3 sequence (DNA): TGTGCCAGCAGTTTATTGGCTGGAGAAGGAAACACCATATATTTT.

The chain joins TRBV7-3 to TRBJ1-2; 9 positions agree with TRBD1. There are 17 residues in the CDR3. The trim removed 8 bases at V and 8 bases at J, leaving 21 bases unmatched. The germline V gene encodes CDR1 SGHTA and CDR2 FQGTGA. This chain's CDR3 is CASRSAGTGFIHGGYTF. As DNA, the CDR3 is TGTGCCAGCCGGTCGGCCGGGACAGGGTTCATTCATGGCGGCTACACCTTC.

The V and J genes are TRBV7-2 and TRBJ2-7, with D possibly being TRBD1 (6 bases). The germline V gene has CDR1 SGHTA and CDR2 FQGNSA. V lost 10 bases, J lost 5 bases, and 27 bases lay in between. This CDR3 spans 16 amino acids. The CDR3 coding sequence is TGTGCCATCCCTGGGGGCGCTCCTTCCCTCGGGCACGAGCAGTACTTC. It codes for CAIPGGAPSLGHEQYF.

The chain carries TRBV21-1 and TRBJ1-1; no check of the table's D call, TRBD1, against the DNA was made. TRBV21-1 has pseudogene status. CDR3 length: 16 residues. CDR3: CASSKTRQGLNTEAFF. The CDR3 DNA follows: TGTGCCAGCAGCAAAACGAGACAGGGGCTGAACACTGAAGCTTTCTTT.

The gene calls are TRBV7-2 and TRBJ1-2; TRBD1 might be the D (5 bases). Germline-derived CDR1 and CDR2 are SGHTA and FQGNSA. Trimming removed 4 bases at V and 6 bases at J, with 18 bases between. The CDR3 is 15 amino acids. The CDR3: CASSSPAGLRNGYTF. The CDR3 coding sequence is TGTGCCAGCAGCTCACCAGCGGGACTTCGTAATGGCTACACCTTC.

The chain is built from TRBV6-5 and TRBJ1-6, with TRBD1 matching 7 bases. The CDR3 consists of 16 residues. J lost 8 bases, V lost 2 bases, and 9 bases had no gene match. CDR1 MNHEY and CDR2 SVGAGI come from the germline V gene. The CDR3 loop reads CASSYGAGTDDSPLHF. CDR3 coding DNA: TGTGCCAGCAGTTACGGGGCCGGGACAGACGATTCACCCCTCCACTTT.

The chain has TRBV18 and TRBJ1-1, with D possibly matching TRBD1 (5 bases). Germline-derived CDR1 and CDR2 are KGHSH and LQKENI. The CDR3 runs 17 residues. V lost 2 bases, J lost 4 bases, and 20 bases lay in between. In DNA form, the CDR3 reads TGTGCCAGCTCACCAGGCTGGAGGGGATCGGGTGTCACTGAAGCTTTCTTT. Protein product: CASSPGWRGSGVTEAFF.

V is TRBV7-3 and J is TRBJ2-3, with D maybe TRBD2 (6 bases). CDR1 and CDR2 (germline): SGHTA, FQGTGA. With 1 base removed from V and 3 bases from J, the gap between germline ends came to 11 bases. The length of the CDR3 is 15 residues. The CDR3 reads CASSLIAATTDTQYF. The CDR3 DNA sequence: TGTGCCAGCAGCTTAATAGCGGCTACGACAGATACGCAGTATTTT.

The V call is TRBV19, the J call TRBJ2-3; a weak D match, TRBD2 (6 bases). The length of the CDR3 is 14 residues. The V end was cut by 5 bases, the J end by 4 bases, with 13 bases between. Germline V gene data show CDR1 as LNHDA and CDR2 as SQIVND (reference sequence). The CDR3 here is CASSFHGEADTQYF. The CDR3 DNA reads TGTGCCAGTAGTTTTCATGGGGAGGCAGATACGCAGTATTTT.

This clone was picked up a small number of times. The CDR3 spells CASSESEIGGDSNQPQHF. The CDR3 nucleotides read TGCGCCAGCAGTGAGTCGGAAATAGGGGGGGATAGCAATCAGCCCCAGCATTTT. V and J are TRBV10-1 and TRBJ1-5, with D possibly matching TRBD1 (6 bases). Germline V lookup: CDR1 WNHNN, CDR2 SYGVQD (reference sequence). The CDR3 totals 18 residues. The ends were cut back, 0 bases at V and 0 bases at J, with 15 bases in the middle.

The count of this clone is one. The CDR3 spells CASTGLDNPNEQFF. Written as DNA, the CDR3 is TGTGCCAGCACAGGACTAGACAACCCGAATGAGCAGTTCTTC. V gene TRBV11-3 combines with J gene TRBJ2-1, with 7 bases aligning to TRBD2. In germline, CDR1 is SGHNT, CDR2 YENEEA. The CDR3 has 14 residues. V dropped 7 bases and J dropped 7; count of bases not matched to a gene: 10.

About this clone: Additional DNA sequences in this sample encode the identical CDR3. V and J are TRBV6-5 and TRBJ1-1; possibly TRBD1 for D (5 bases). The CDR3 has 12 residues. The V and J ends lost 6 bases and 3 bases respectively, with 8 bases between them. Per the germline V gene, CDR1 is MNHEY and CDR2 is SVGAGI. DNA for the CDR3: TGTGCCAGCAGCCCAGGGTACACTGAAGCTTTCTTT. Amino acid sequence: CASSPGYTEAFF.

The CDR3 sequence: CAWSHRDRGLGNQPQHF. The CDR3 bases are TGTGCCTGGAGTCACCGGGACAGGGGGCTAGGCAATCAGCCCCAGCATTTT. J is TRBJ1-5 and V is TRBV30, with TRBD1 identical over 12 bases. Germline CDR1 GTSNPN, CDR2 SVGIG (reference sequence). The CDR3 has 17 amino acids. V trimming: 2 bases; J trimming: 2 bases; junction bases outside the gene matches: 7.

V gene TRBV20-1 combines with J gene TRBJ1-5; 9 bases fit TRBD1. The CDR3 has 16 residues. Germline V lookup: CDR1 DFQATT, CDR2 SNEGSKA (reference sequence). The V segment lost 3 bases and the J segment 1 base; nucleotides outside the gene matches: 7. In nucleotides, the CDR3 is TGCAGTGCTAGTGCCAGGACAGGGGCGAGCAATCAGCCCCAGCATTTT. It encodes CSASARTGASNQPQHF.

The V call is TRBV19, the J call TRBJ2-5, with 9 nucleotides matching TRBD1. Germline V gene lookup returns CDR1 LNHDA and CDR2 SQIVND (reference sequence). V lost 8 bases and J lost 0; bases outside the gene matches: 7. CDR3 length equals 15 residues. CDR3 in DNA: TGTGCCAGTGGAACAGGGGGCTTTGACCAAGAGACCCAGTACTTC. It is translated as CASGTGGFDQETQYF.

V gene TRBV7-2 combines with J gene TRBJ2-7; D might be TRBD1 (5 bases). This CDR3 comprises 17 residues. Germline V gene lookup returns CDR1 SGHTA and CDR2 FQGNSA. Trimming cost V 1 base and J 0 bases, with 16 bases left between them. The CDR3 spells CASSLVDNWVRSYEQYF. The CDR3, as DNA: TGTGCCAGCAGCTTAGTGGACAATTGGGTACGCTCCTACGAGCAGTACTTC.

The DNA for the CDR3 is TGTGCCAGCAGCCCCTCCATGGGGACTAGCGGGGGAAATGAGCAGTTCTTC. Its translation: CASSPSMGTSGGNEQFF. This chain links TRBV28 with TRBJ2-1, with TRBD2 identical over 14 bases. CDR3 length: 17 residues. With V trimmed by 6 bases and J by 7 bases, 11 bases remained unmatched. Germline loops: CDR1 MDHEN, CDR2 SYDVKM.

The chain employs TRBV3-1 (or the pseudogene TRBV3-2) and TRBJ2-3; 9 bases are a match to TRBD2. Germline V lookup: CDR1 LGHDT, CDR2 YNNKEL (reference sequence). CDR3 length equals 16 residues. The junction had 6 bases not matched to a gene; V was cut back by 2 bases and J by 3 bases. CDR3 sequence (DNA): TGTGCCAGCAGCCAAACGCGGGGGGGCTGGACAGATACGCAGTATTTT. As protein: CASSQTRGGWTDTQYF.

With regard to this clone: This sample includes further DNA sequences coding for the same CDR3. This sequence joins TRBV12-3 or TRBV12-4 and TRBJ1-4; D not certain. This CDR3 contains 13 residues. V was shortened by 3 bases and J by 7 bases, with 9 bases between the two germline ends. Written as DNA, the CDR3 is TGTGCCAGCAGTTTCCGAGTTGGTGAAAAACTGTTTTTT. Translating gives CASSFRVGEKLFF.

The chain couples TRBV5-6 to TRBJ1-4; no firm D call. This CDR3 is built from 12 residues. Per germline, CDR1 SGHDT and CDR2 YYEEEE. With 4 bases removed from V and 4 bases from J, the gap between germline ends came to 5 bases. The CDR3 coding sequence is TGTGCCAGCAGCAATATTAATGAAAAACTGTTTTTT. It codes for CASSNINEKLFF.

V and J are TRBV30 and TRBJ1-4; 8 nucleotides match TRBD1. J was trimmed by 8 bases and V by 6 bases; bases with no gene match: 8. CDR1 and CDR2 from the germline V gene are GTSNPN and SVGIG (reference sequence). The length of the CDR3 is 13 residues. The CDR3 nucleotides read TGTGCCTGCACGGACAGGGTTGAAGAAAAACTGTTTTTT. It yields the protein CACTDRVEEKLFF. Variable domain in full (rest from reference TRBV30 and TRBJ1-4): SQTIHQWPATLVQPVGSPLSLECTVEGTSNPNLYWYRQAAGRGLQLLFYSVGIGQISSEVPQNLSASRPQDRQFILSSKKLLLSDSGFYLCACTDRVEEKLFFGSGTQLSVL.